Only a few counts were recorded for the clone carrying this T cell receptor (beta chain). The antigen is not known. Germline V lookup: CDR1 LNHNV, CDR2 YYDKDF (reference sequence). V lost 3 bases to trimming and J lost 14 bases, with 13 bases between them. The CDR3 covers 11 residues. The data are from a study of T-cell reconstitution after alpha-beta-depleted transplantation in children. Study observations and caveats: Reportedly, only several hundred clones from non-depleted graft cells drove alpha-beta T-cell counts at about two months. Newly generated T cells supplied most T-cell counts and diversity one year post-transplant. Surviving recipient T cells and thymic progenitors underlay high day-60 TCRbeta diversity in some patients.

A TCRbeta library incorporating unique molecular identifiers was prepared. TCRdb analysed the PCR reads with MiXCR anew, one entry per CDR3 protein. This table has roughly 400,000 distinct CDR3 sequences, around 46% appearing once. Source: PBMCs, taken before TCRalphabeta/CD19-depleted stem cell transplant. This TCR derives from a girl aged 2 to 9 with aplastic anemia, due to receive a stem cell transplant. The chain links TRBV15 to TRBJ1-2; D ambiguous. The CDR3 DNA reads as TGTGCCACCAGCAGCGTCGGGTTCTATACCTTC. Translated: CATSSVGFYTF.